Described below is a single TCR beta chain sequence and its context. Its antigen is undetermined. This sample was included in a study of response to subunit inactivated influenza vaccine. The study's findings and limits: Authors suggested each seasonal flu vaccination may recruit only limited numbers of new T cells.

Per germline, CDR1 DFQATT and CDR2 SNEGSKA (reference sequence). The CDR3 consists of 12 residues. Trimming cost V 3 bases and J 7 bases, with 11 bases left between them. TCRdb recomputed calls from the RT-PCR reads with MiXCR, one row per CDR3 protein. The sample lists about 500,000 distinct CDR3 sequences, roughly 7.6% seen once, with approximately 14% in the top ten. This sequence originates from a man between 45 and 75 years old who received an inactivated influenza vaccine. The V call is TRBV20-1, the J call TRBJ2-3, with D perhaps matching TRBD2 (5 bases). Sequences were derived from PBMCs from blood, sampled roughly 24 months after vaccination. The CDR3 coding sequence is TGCAGTGCTAGGGCCGCGGGCTATACGCAGTATTTT. Its protein product is CSARAAGYTQYF.